A single sample is the source of the 5 T cell receptor beta chains below, sequenced in a study of blood T cell repertoires in COVID-19. Method: immunoSEQ multiplex PCR; TCRdb's copy keeps in-frame clones and lacks some. The sample comprises about 120,000 clones, roughly four fifths of which are singletons, and 7.9% rests with the top ten. Material for sequencing was peripheral blood. These receptor sequences come from a human donor in a cohort sampled during active COVID-19.

The V call is TRBV19, the J call TRBJ1-5; 11 bases align to TRBD1. Losses at the gene ends were 3 bases for V and 4 bases for J; bases not matched to a gene: 5. The CDR3 consists of 16 residues. Germline values: CDR1 LNHDA, CDR2 SQIVND (reference sequence). DNA for the CDR3: TGTGCCAGTAGTATTGGAGGACAGGGGGCTAATCAGCCCCAGCATTTT. Translated, it gives CASSIGGQGANQPQHF.

The CDR3 DNA is TGTGCCAGCAGCTTGAGGGCAGGGGATCAGCCCCAGCATTTT. Its protein product is CASSLRAGDQPQHF. The V and J genes are TRBV5-6 and TRBJ1-5; D is possibly TRBD1 (6 bases). The length of the CDR3 is 14 residues. The V and J ends lost 1 base and 5 bases respectively, with 10 bases between them. From germline, CDR1 is SGHDT and CDR2 YYEEEE.

CDR3 protein: CASSFTGGTEAFF. The CDR3 DNA sequence: TGCGCCAGCAGCTTTACAGGGGGCACTGAAGCTTTCTTT. The genes are TRBV5-1 and TRBJ1-1; 8 nucleotides agree with TRBD1. Trimming at V came to 2 bases and at J to 4 bases, leaving 1 base not matched to a gene. CDR1 SGHRS and CDR2 YFSETQ come from the germline V gene. CDR3 length equals 13 residues.

V usage is TRBV18 and J usage is TRBJ2-7; TRBD2 is a possible D gene (5 bases). V lost 2 bases, J lost 5 bases, and 7 bases lay in between. Germline lookup yields CDR1 KGHSH and CDR2 LQKENI. The CDR3 spans 12 residues. The CDR3 DNA sequence: TGTGCCAGCTCACCAGGGAGCCACGAGCAGTACTTC. Encoded protein: CASSPGSHEQYF.

The chain carries TRBV6-1 and TRBJ1-5, with 9 bases lining up with TRBD1. CDR1 MNHNS and CDR2 SASEGT come from the germline V gene. Germline trimming cut 3 bases from V and 5 bases from J; bases unmatched to any gene: 8. This CDR3 spans 16 amino acids. The DNA for the CDR3 is TGTGCCAGCAGTGATCGGGACAGGGTTTTTGATCAGCCCCAGCATTTT. This encodes CASSDRDRVFDQPQHF.